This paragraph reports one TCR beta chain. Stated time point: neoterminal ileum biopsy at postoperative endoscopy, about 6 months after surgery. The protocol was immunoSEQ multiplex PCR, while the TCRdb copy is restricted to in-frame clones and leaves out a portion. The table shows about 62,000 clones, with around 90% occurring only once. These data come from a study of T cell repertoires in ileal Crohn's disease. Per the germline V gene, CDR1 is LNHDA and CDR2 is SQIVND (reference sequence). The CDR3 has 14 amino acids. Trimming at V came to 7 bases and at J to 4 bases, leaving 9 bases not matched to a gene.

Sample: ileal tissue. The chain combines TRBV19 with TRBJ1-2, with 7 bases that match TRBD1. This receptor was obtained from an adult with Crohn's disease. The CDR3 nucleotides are TGTGCCAGTATCCCTGCGACAGGGTCCTATGGCTACACCTTC. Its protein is CASIPATGSYGYTF. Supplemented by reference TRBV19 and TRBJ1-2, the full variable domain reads DGGITQSPKYLFRKEGQNVTLSCEQNLNHDAMYWYRQDPGQGLRLIYYSQIVNDFQKGDIAEGYSVSREKKESFPLTVTSAQKNPTAFYLCASIPATGSYGYTFGSGTRLTVV.